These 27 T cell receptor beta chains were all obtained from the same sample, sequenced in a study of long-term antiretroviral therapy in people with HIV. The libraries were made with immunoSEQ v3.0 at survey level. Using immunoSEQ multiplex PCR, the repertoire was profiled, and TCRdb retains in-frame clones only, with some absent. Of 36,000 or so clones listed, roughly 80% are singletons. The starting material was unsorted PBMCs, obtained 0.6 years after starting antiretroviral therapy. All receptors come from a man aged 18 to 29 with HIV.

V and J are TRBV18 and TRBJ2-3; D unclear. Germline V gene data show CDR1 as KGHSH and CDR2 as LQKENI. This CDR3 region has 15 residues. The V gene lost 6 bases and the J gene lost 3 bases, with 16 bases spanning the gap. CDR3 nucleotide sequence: TGTGCCAGCTCGCCGGTGGGATCCCATACAGATACGCAGTATTTT. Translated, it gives CASSPVGSHTDTQYF.

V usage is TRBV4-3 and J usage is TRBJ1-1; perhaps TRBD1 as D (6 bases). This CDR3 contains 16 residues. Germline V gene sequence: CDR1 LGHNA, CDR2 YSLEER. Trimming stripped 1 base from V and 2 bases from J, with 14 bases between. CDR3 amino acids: CASSQVAGEGNTEAFF. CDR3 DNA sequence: TGCGCCAGCAGCCAAGTGGCAGGGGAAGGCAACACTGAAGCTTTCTTT.

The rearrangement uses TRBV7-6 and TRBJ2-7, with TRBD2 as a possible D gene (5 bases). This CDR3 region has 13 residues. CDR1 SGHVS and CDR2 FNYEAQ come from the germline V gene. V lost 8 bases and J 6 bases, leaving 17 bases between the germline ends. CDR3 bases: TGTGCCAGCCGTGAAGCAGTAGGAGGCGAGCAGTACTTC. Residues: CASREAVGGEQYF. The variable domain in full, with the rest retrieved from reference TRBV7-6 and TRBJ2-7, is GAGVSQSPRYKVTKRGQDVALRCDPISGHVSLYWYRQALGQGPEFLTYFNYEAQQDKSGLPNDRFSAERPEGSISTLTIQRTEQRDSAMYRCASREAVGGEQYFGPGTRLTVT.

The CDR3 bases are TGTGCCAGCAGTTACGGGTGGGATGGAAACACCATATATTTT. Protein product: CASSYGWDGNTIYF. This chain joins TRBV6-5 and TRBJ1-3, with D unresolved. The CDR3 consists of 14 residues. V was trimmed by 2 bases and J by 3 bases, leaving 8 bases between them. From germline, CDR1 is MNHEY and CDR2 SVGAGI.

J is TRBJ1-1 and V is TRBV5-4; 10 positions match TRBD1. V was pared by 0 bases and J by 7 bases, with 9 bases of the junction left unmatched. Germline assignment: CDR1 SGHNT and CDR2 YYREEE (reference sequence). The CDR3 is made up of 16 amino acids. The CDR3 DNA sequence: TGTGCCAGCAGCTTGGGCCCCGGGACAGGGGATAGTGAAGCTTTCTTT. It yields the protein CASSLGPGTGDSEAFF.

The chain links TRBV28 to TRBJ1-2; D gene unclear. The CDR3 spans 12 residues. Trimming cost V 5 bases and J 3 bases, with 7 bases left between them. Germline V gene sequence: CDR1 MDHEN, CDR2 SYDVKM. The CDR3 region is CASSGGYYGYTF. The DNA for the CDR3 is TGTGCCAGCAGTGGTGGGTACTATGGCTACACCTTC.

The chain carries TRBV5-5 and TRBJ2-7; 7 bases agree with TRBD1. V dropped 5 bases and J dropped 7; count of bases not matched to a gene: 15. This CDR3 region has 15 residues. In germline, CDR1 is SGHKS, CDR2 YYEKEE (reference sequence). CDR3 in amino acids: CASSSLQGMLGEQYF. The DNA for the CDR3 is TGTGCCAGCAGTTCCCTACAGGGGATGCTTGGGGAGCAGTACTTC.

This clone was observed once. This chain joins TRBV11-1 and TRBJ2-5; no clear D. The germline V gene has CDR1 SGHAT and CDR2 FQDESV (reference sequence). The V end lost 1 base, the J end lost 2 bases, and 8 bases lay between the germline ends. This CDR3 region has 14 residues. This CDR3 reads CASSLETVQETQYF. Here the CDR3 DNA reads TGTGCCAGCAGCTTAGAGACGGTACAAGAGACCCAGTACTTC.

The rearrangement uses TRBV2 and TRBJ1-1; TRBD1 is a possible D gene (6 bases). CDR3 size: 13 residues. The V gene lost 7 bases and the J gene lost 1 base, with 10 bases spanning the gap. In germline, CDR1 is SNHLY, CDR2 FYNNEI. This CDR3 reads CASIGQRNTEAFF. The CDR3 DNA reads TGTGCCAGCATTGGACAGAGGAACACTGAAGCTTTCTTT.

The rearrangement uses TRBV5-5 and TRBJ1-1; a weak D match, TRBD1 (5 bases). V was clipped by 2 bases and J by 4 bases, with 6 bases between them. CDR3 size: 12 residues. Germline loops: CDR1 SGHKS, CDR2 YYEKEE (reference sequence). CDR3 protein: CASSFQGTEAFF. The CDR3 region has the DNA TGTGCCAGCAGCTTCCAGGGCACTGAAGCTTTCTTT.

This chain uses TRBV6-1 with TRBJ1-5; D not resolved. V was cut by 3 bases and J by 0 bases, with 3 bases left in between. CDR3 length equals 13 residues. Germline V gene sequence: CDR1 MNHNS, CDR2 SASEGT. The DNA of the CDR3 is TGTGCCAGCAGTGACAATAGCAATCAGCCCCAGCATTTT. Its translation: CASSDNSNQPQHF.

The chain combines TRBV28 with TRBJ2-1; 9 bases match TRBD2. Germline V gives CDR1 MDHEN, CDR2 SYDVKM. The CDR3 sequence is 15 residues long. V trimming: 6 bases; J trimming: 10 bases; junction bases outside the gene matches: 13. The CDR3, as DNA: TGTGCCAGCAGCTTAATAGCGGGAGTCCTTGGAGAGCAGTTCTTC. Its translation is CASSLIAGVLGEQFF.

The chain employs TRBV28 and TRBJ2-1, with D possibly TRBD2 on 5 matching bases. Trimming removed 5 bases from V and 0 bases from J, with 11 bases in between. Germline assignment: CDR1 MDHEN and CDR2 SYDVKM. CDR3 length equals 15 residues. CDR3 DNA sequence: TGTGCCAGCAGTCTCAAGCGGACCTCCTACAATGAGCAGTTCTTC. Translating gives CASSLKRTSYNEQFF.

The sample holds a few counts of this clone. The CDR3: CASSKGSYEQYF. CDR3 DNA: TGTGCCAGCAGCAAAGGCTCCTACGAGCAGTACTTC. This rearrangement joins TRBV27 to TRBJ2-7, with unresolved D. V lost 6 bases, J lost 0 bases, and 6 bases lay in between. CDR1 MNHEY and CDR2 SMNVEV come from the germline V gene (reference sequence). The length of the CDR3 is 12 residues.

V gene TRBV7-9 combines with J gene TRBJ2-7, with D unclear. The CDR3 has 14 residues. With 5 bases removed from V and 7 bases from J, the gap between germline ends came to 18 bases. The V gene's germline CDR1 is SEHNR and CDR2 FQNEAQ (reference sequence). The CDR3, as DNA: TGTGCCAGCAGCCCGGCCATGACACCCAAAGAGCAGTACTTC. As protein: CASSPAMTPKEQYF.

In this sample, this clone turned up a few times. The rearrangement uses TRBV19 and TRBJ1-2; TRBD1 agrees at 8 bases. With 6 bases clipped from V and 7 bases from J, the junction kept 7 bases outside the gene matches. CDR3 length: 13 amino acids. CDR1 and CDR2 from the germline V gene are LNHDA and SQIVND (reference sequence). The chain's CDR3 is CASSNQGAGGYTF. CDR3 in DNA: TGTGCCAGTAGCAACCAGGGGGCTGGTGGCTACACCTTC.

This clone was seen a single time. CDR3 in amino acids: CASSYGEGVFEQFF. The CDR3, as DNA: TGTGCCAGCAGTTACGGAGAAGGGGTTTTTGAGCAGTTCTTC. The chain combines TRBV6-5 with TRBJ2-1, with a possible D match to TRBD1 (5 bases). Trimming stripped 2 bases from V and 9 bases from J, with 14 bases between. CDR3 length equals 14 residues. Germline V gives CDR1 MNHEY, CDR2 SVGAGI.

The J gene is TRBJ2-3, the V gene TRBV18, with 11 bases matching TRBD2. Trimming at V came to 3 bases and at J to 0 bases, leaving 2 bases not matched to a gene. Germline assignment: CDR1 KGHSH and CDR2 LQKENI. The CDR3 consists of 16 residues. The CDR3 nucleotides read TGTGCCAGCTCACCGGCTAGCGGGAGGAGCACAGATACGCAGTATTTT. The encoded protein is CASSPASGRSTDTQYF.

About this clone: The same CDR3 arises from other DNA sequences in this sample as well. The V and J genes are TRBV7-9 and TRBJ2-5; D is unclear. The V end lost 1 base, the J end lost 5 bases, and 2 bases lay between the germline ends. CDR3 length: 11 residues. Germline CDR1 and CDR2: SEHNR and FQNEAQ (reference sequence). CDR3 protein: CASSLVETQYF. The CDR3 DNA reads TGTGCCAGCAGCTTAGTTGAGACCCAGTACTTC.

CDR3 amino acids: CASTSGIQEQFF. The CDR3 region has the DNA TGCGCCAGCACCAGCGGGATCCAAGAGCAGTTCTTC. The chain has TRBV5-1 and TRBJ2-1; the match to TRBD2 covers 7 bases. The CDR3 extends over 12 amino acids. CDR1 and CDR2 from the germline V gene are SGHRS and YFSETQ. Germline trimming cut 6 bases from V and 10 bases from J; bases unmatched to any gene: 7.

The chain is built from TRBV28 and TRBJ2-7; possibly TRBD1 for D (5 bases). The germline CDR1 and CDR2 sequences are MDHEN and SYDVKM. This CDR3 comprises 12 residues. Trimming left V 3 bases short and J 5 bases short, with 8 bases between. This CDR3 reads CASSFGRDEQYF. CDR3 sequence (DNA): TGTGCCAGCAGTTTCGGCAGGGACGAGCAGTACTTC.

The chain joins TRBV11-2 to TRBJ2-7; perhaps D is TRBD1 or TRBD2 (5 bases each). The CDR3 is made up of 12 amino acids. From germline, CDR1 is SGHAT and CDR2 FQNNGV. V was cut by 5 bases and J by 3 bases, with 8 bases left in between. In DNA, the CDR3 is TGTGCCAGCAGCCGGGACCTCTACGAGCAGTACTTC. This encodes CASSRDLYEQYF.

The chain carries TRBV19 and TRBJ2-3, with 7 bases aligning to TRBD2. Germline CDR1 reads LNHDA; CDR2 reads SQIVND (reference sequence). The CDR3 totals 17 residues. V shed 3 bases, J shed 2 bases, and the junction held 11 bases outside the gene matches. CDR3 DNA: TGTGCCAGTAGTATCAGGACCCTAGCGGTGAACACAGATACGCAGTATTTT. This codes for CASSIRTLAVNTDTQYF.

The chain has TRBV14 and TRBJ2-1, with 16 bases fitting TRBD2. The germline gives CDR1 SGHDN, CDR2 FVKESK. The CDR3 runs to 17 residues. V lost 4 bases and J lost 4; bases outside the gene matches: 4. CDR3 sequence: CASSPGLAGGRYNEQFF. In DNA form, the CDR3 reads TGTGCCAGCAGCCCGGGACTAGCGGGAGGGAGGTACAATGAGCAGTTCTTC.

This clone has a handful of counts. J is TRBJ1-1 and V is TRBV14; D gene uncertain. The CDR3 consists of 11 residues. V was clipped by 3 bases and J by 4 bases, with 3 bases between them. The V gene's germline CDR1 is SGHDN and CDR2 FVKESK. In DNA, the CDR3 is TGTGCCAGCAGCCAGAGCACTGAAGCTTTCTTT. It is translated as CASSQSTEAFF. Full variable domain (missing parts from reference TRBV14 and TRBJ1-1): EAGVTQFPSHSVIEKGQTVTLRCDPISGHDNLYWYRRVMGKEIKFLLHFVKESKQDESGMPNNRFLAERTGGTYSTLKVQPAELEDSGVYFCASSQSTEAFFGQGTRLTVV.

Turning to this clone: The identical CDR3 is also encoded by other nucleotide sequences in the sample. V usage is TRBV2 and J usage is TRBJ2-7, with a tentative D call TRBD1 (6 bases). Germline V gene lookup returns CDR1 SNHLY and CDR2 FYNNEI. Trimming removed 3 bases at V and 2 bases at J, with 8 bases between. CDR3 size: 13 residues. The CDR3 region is CASSEGAAYEQYF. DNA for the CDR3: TGTGCCAGCAGTGAGGGGGCGGCCTACGAGCAGTACTTC.

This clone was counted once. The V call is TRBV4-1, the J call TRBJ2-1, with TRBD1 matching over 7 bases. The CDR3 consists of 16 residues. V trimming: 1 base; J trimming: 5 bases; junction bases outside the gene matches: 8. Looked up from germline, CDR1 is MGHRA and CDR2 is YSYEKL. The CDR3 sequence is CASSQGPDRVNNEQFF. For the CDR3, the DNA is TGCGCCAGCAGCCAAGGACCTGACAGGGTAAACAATGAGCAGTTCTTC.